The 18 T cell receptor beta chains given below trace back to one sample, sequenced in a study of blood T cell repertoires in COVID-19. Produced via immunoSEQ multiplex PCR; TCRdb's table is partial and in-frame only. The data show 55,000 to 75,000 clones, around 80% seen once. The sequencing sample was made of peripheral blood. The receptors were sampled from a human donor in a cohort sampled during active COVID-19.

The CDR3 DNA reads TGTGCCTGGAGGGTCGCGGACAGGTACGAGCAGTACTTC. Its protein is CAWRVADRYEQYF. The rearrangement links TRBV30 to TRBJ2-7; 7 bases line up with TRBD1. This CDR3 contains 13 residues. V lost 3 bases, J lost 4 bases, and 6 bases stayed unmatched. Per germline, CDR1 GTSNPN and CDR2 SVGIG (reference sequence).

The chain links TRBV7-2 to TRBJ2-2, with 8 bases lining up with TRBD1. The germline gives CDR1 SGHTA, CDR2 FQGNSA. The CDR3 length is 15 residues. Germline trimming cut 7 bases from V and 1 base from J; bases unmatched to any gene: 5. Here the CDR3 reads CASKKGTGNTGELFF. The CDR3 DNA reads TGTGCCAGCAAGAAGGGGACAGGGAACACCGGGGAGCTGTTTTTT.

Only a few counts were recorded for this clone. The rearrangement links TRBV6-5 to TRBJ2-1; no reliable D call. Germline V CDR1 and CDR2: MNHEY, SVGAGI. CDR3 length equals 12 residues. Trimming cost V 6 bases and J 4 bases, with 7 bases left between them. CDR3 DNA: TGTGCCAGCAGGACGGGTTACAATGAGCAGTTCTTC. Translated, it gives CASRTGYNEQFF.

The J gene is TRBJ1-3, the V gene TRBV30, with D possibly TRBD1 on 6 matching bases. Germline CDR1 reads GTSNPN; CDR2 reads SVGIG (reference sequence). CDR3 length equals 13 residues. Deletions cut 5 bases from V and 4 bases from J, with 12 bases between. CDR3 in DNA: TGTGCCTGGCAGGGGACGTTAGGAAACACCATATATTTT. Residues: CAWQGTLGNTIYF.

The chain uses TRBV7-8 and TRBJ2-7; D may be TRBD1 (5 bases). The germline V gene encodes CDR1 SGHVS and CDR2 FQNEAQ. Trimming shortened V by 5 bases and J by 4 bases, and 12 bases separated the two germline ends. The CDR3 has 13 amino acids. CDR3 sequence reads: CASSPDDSYEQYF. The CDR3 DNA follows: TGTGCCAGCAGCCCCGACGACAGTTACGAGCAGTACTTC.

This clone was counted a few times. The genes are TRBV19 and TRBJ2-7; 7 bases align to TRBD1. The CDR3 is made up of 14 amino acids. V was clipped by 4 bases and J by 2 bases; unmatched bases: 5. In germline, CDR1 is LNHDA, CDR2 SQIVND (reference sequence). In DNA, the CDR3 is TGTGCCAGTAGTACCGTACAGGGGCCCTACGAGCAGTACTTC. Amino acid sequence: CASSTVQGPYEQYF.

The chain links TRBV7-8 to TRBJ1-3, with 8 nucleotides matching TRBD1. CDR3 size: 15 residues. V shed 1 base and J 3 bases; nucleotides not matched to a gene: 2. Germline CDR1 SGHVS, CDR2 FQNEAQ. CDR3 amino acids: CASSLVQGVGNTIYF. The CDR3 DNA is TGTGCCAGCAGCTTAGTACAGGGGGTTGGAAACACCATATATTTT. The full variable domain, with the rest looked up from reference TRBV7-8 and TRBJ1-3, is GAGVSQSPRYKVAKRGQDVALRCDPISGHVSLFWYQQALGQGPEFLTYFQNEAQLDKSGLPSDRFFAERPEGSVSTLKIQRTQQEDSAVYLCASSLVQGVGNTIYFGEGSWLTVV.

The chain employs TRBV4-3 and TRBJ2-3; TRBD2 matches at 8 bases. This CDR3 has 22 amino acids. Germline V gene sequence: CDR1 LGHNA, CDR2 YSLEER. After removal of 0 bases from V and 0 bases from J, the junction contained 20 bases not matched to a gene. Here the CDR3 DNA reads TGCGCCAGCAGCCAAGATCCCACTCTGGCTAGCGGGTATCTATCTAGCACAGATACGCAGTATTTT. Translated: CASSQDPTLASGYLSSTDTQYF.

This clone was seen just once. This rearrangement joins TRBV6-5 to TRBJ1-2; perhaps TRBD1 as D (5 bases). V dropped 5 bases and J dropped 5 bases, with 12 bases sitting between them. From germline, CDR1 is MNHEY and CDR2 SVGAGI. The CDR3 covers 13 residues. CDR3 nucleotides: TGTGCCAGCAGTACGGCAGGGATTTATGGCTACACCTTC. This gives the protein CASSTAGIYGYTF.

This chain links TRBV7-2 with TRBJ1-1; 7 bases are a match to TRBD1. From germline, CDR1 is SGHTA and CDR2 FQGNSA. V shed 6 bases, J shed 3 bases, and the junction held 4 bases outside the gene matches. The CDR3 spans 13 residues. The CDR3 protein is CASRSTGDTEAFF. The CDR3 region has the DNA TGTGCCAGCAGGTCTACAGGGGACACTGAAGCTTTCTTT.

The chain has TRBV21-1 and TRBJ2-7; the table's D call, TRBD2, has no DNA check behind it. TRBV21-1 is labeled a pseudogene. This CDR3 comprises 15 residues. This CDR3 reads CASSPASGNHYEQYF. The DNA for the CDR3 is TGTGCCAGCAGCCCGGCTAGCGGGAACCACTACGAGCAGTACTTC.

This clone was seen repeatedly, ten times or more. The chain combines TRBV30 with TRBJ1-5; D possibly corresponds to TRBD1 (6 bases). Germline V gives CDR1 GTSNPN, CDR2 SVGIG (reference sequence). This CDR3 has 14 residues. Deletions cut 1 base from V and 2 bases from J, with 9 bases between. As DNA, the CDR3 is TGTGCCTGGAGTGCCCCAGGGGGCAATCAGCCCCAGCATTTT. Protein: CAWSAPGGNQPQHF.

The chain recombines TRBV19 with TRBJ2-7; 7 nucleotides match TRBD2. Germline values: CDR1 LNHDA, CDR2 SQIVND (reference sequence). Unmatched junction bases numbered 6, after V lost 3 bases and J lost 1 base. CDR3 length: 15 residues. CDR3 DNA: TGTGCCAGTAGTATTGGACTAGTAGGATCCTACGAGCAGTACTTC. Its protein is CASSIGLVGSYEQYF.

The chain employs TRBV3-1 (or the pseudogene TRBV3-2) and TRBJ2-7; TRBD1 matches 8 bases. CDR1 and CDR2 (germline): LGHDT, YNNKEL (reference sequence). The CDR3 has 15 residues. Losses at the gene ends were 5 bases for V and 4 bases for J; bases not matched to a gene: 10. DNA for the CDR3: TGTGCCAGCAGCTCCAGGGGGCGCCTTGGGTACGAGCAGTACTTC. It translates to CASSSRGRLGYEQYF.

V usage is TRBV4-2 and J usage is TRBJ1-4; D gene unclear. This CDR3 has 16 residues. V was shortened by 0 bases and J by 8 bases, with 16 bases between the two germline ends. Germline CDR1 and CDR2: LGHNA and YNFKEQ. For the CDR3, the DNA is TGTGCCAGCAGCCAAGACTTAAGAGGGTTTGGGGAAAAACTGTTTTTT. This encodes CASSQDLRGFGEKLFF.

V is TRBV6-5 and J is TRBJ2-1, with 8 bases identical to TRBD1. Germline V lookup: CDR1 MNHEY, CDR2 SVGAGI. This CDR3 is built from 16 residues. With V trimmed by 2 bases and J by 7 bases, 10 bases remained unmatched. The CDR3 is CASSYPGQGGVNEQFF. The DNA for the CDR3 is TGTGCCAGCAGTTACCCAGGACAGGGAGGTGTTAATGAGCAGTTCTTC.

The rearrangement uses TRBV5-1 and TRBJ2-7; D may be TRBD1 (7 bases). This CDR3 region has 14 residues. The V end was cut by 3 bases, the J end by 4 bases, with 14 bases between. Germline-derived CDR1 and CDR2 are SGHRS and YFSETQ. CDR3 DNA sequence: TGCGCCAGCAGCTCTCAGGGGGGTTCTTACGAGCAGTACTTC. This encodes CASSSQGGSYEQYF.

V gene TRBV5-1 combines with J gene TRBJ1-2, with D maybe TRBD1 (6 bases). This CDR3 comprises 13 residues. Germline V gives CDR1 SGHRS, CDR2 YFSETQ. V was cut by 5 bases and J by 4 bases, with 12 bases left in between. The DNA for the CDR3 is TGCGCCAGCAGGAAGGAACAGGGCTATGGCTACACCTTC. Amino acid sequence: CASRKEQGYGYTF.